This T cell receptor (beta chain) was identified in a study of CD8+ T cells in alopecia areata. The overall study: In an open-label trial, patients got 5 to 10 mg tofacitinib twice daily.

This clone was seen just once. Germline CDR1 LNHDA, CDR2 SQIVND (reference sequence). This CDR3 region has 16 residues. Trimming took 6 bases from V and 9 from J, leaving 24 bases between them. Extraction and reverse transcription of RNA yielded cDNA as the sequencing template. Only in-frame clones appear in the TCRdb table, and some are missing; sequencing was by immunoSEQ multiplex PCR. The data contain 150,000 to 200,000 clones, less than 75% of them singletons. The chain joins TRBV19 to TRBJ1-5, with unresolved D. The sample consisted of CD8+ T cells sorted from blood, taken at week 0. This clonotype originated in a human donor with alopecia areata. CDR3 loop: CASRAELGTVMGPQHF. DNA for the CDR3: TGTGCCAGTAGGGCAGAGCTAGGAACAGTGATGGGGCCCCAGCATTTT.